Shown below are 4 T cell receptor beta chains from a single sample sequenced in a study of blood T cell repertoires in COVID-19. Here immunoSEQ multiplex PCR was the method, and the copy in TCRdb shows in-frame clones only, minus some. The repertoire has approximately 350,000 clones, roughly 84% of them found once; the top ten carry roughly 3%. Sequenced input: PBMCs or T cells enriched from blood (not recorded which). These receptors were obtained from a woman younger than 45 who had recovered from COVID-19.

The chain links TRBV15 to TRBJ2-7; D perhaps matches TRBD1 (5 bases). This CDR3 is built from 14 residues. Germline CDR1 and CDR2: LNHNV and YYDKDF (reference sequence). Trimming took 5 bases from V and 3 from J, leaving 14 bases between them. The CDR3 DNA sequence: TGTGCCACCAGCGACCGACAGAGGATCTACGAGCAGTACTTC. Amino acids: CATSDRQRIYEQYF.

The chain recombines TRBV6-5 with TRBJ2-7, with D uncertain. There are 15 residues in the CDR3. Germline V gives CDR1 MNHEY, CDR2 SVGAGI. The V and J ends lost 6 bases and 0 bases respectively, with 15 bases between them. The CDR3 bases are TGTGCCAGCAGACCCCCCCCCGGCGGCTCCTACGAGCAGTACTTC. Residues: CASRPPPGGSYEQYF.

The V call is TRBV25-1, the J call TRBJ1-6; 8 bases align to TRBD1. CDR1 and CDR2 from the germline V gene are MGHDK and SYGVNS. With 6 bases clipped from V and 10 bases from J, the junction kept 5 bases outside the gene matches. The CDR3 has 13 amino acids. This CDR3 is CASRGQELSPLHF. CDR3 nucleotide sequence: TGTGCCAGCAGGGGACAGGAACTATCACCCCTCCACTTT.

This sequence joins TRBV7-9 and TRBJ2-5, with TRBD2 matching 8 bases. The CDR3 contains 15 residues. Germline trimming cut 5 bases from V and 5 bases from J; bases unmatched to any gene: 10. CDR1 is SEHNR and CDR2 is FQNEAQ in the germline V gene (reference sequence). The CDR3 loop reads CASSIVGRAQETQYF. The CDR3 DNA reads TGTGCCAGCAGCATAGTCGGGAGGGCTCAGGAGACCCAGTACTTC.